This is a list of T cell receptor beta chains from one sample in a study of regulatory T cells in long-lasting Graves disease. TCRdb ran MiXCR on the multiplex PCR reads and lists one entry per CDR3 protein. The sample has about 470,000 distinct CDR3 sequences; 20% to 25% are singletons. The sequenced sample was peripheral blood mononuclear cells (PBMCs), obtained when the disease was refractory, from a patient treated with antithyroid drugs. The receptors here all came from a female donor with Graves disease. CDR3s include the opening cysteine and the closing phenylalanine or tryptophan. D genes are given only for firm matches. The size of a clone is reported for some rows only, either as once, few or many, or as a class for expanded clones.

j_gene	v_gene	d_gene	abundance	CDR3aa	CDR3nt
TRBJ2-6	TRBV20-1	.	few	CSASVGQGISGANVLTF	TGCAGTGCTAGTGTTGGGCAGGGCATCTCTGGGGCCAACGTCCTGACTTTC
TRBJ2-5	TRBV5-5	.	.	CASSNRVVETQYF	TGTGCCAGCAGCAACAGGGTGGTGGAGACCCAGTACTTC
TRBJ1-2	TRBV15	.	.	CATAGTTSTVDGYTF	TGTGCGACGGCCGGGACAACATCTACCGTCGATGGCTACACCTTC
TRBJ1-6	TRBV7-9	.	.	CASSLAGALLHF	TGTGCCAGCAGCTTAGCTGGGGCACTCCTCCACTTT
TRBJ1-5	TRBV4-1	.	few	CASSQGSGSGNQPQHF	TGCGCCAGCAGCCAAGGCTCAGGGAGCGGCAATCAGCCCCAGCATTTT
TRBJ2-7	TRBV20-1	TRBD1	.	CSARQGYEQYF	TGCAGTGCTCGACAGGGGTACGAGCAGTACTTC
TRBJ1-5	TRBV19	.	few	CASSQQGSDSNQPQHF	TGTGCCAGTAGCCAACAGGGTAGTGATAGCAATCAGCCCCAGCATTTT
TRBJ2-7	TRBV11-2	.	many	CASSLGTVWGEQYF	TGTGCCAGCAGCTTAGGAACGGTTTGGGGCGAGCAGTACTTC
TRBJ2-7	TRBV27	TRBD2	many	CASSSLREAIYEQYF	TGTGCCAGCAGTAGCCTTCGGGAGGCGATCTACGAGCAGTACTTC
TRBJ2-3	TRBV7-2	TRBD1	few	CASSLSGTGGVDTQYF	TGTGCCAGCAGCTTATCCGGGACAGGGGGTGTAGATACGCAGTATTTT
TRBJ2-2	TRBV9	.	.	CASSVGGGVDTVELFF	TGTGCCAGCAGCGTAGGTGGGGGAGTCGATACAGTGGAGCTGTTTTTT
TRBJ2-1	TRBV20-1	TRBD2	.	CSARTSGTGSYNEQFF	TGCAGTGCTAGGACTAGCGGGACCGGCTCCTACAATGAGCAGTTCTTC
TRBJ1-2	TRBV5-1	.	few	CASSGSSGDNYGYTF	TGCGCCAGCAGCGGAAGCTCAGGGGATAACTATGGCTACACCTTC
TRBJ1-3	TRBV28	.	.	CASGRRNSGNTIYF	TGTGCCAGCGGTCGTAGGAATTCTGGAAACACCATATATTTT
TRBJ2-1	TRBV20-1	.	.	CSVREVGNEQFF	TGCAGTGTTCGAGAGGTAGGGAATGAGCAGTTCTTC
TRBJ2-3	TRBV28	.	.	CASSLTEGWDTQYF	TGTGCCAGCAGCCTCACAGAAGGGTGGGATACGCAGTATTTT
TRBJ1-2	TRBV19	.	.	CASSRRDGGYTF	TGTGCCAGTAGTCGACGGGACGGTGGCTACACCTTC
TRBJ2-7	TRBV20-1	.	many	CSARGRLRHEQYF	TGCAGTGCTAGAGGACGCCTACGCCACGAGCAGTACTTC
TRBJ1-4	TRBV11-2	.	many	CASSLDVAGLNEKLFF	TGTGCCAGCAGCTTAGATGTCGCAGGGCTTAATGAAAAACTGTTTTTT
TRBJ1-1	TRBV11-3	.	many	CASSFVPGRSGDTEAFF	TGTGCCAGCAGCTTCGTCCCGGGACGCTCCGGAGACACTGAAGCTTTCTTT
TRBJ2-5	TRBV20-1	TRBD2	few	CSARILAGIRETQYF	TGCAGTGCTAGGATCCTAGCGGGCATCCGGGAGACCCAGTACTTC
TRBJ2-7	TRBV7-8	.	few	CASSSRGGPPLYEQYF	TGTGCCAGCAGCTCCCGCGGGGGCCCACCCCTTTACGAGCAGTACTTC
TRBJ2-4	TRBV5-1	.	.	CASSLELGAGRNIQYF	TGCGCCAGCAGCTTGGAGCTGGGGGCTGGGCGAAACATTCAGTACTTC
TRBJ1-3	TRBV29-1	.	.	CSGGGAEGNTIYF	TGCAGCGGCGGCGGGGCGGAGGGAAACACCATATATTTT
TRBJ1-2	TRBV5-5	.	few	CASSRSYEGYGYTF	TGTGCCAGCAGCCGCTCGTATGAGGGCTATGGCTACACCTTC
TRBJ1-2	TRBV30	.	.	CAWSPGGLAGYTF	TGTGCCTGGAGTCCGGGAGGTTTGGCTGGCTACACCTTC
TRBJ1-4	TRBV28	.	few	CASCYRAEKLFF	TGTGCCAGCTGCTACCGAGCTGAAAAACTGTTTTTT
TRBJ1-1	TRBV2	.	many	CASSEGWGTEAFF	TGTGCCAGCAGTGAAGGGTGGGGCACTGAAGCTTTCTTT
TRBJ1-5	TRBV20-1	.	few	CSASAPGNQPQHF	TGCAGTGCTAGCGCTCCGGGCAATCAGCCCCAGCATTTT
TRBJ1-4	TRBV3-1	TRBD1	.	CASSHTGTGSPGLFF	TGTGCCAGCAGCCACACCGGGACAGGTTCCCCCGGACTGTTTTTT
TRBJ2-2	TRBV3-1	.	.	CASNTNTGELFF	TGTGCCAGCAACACAAACACCGGGGAGCTGTTTTTT
TRBJ1-5	TRBV7-8	.	few	CASSPRQRNSNQPQHF	TGTGCCAGCAGCCCCCGACAGAGGAATAGCAATCAGCCCCAGCATTTT
TRBJ2-4	TRBV11-2	TRBD2	many	CASSFPLAGGPNIQYF	TGTGCCAGCAGCTTCCCGCTAGCGGGGGGGCCGAACATTCAGTACTTC
TRBJ2-7	TRBV29-1	.	many	CSVADGLYEQYF	TGCAGCGTTGCTGACGGTCTCTACGAGCAGTACTTC
TRBJ1-2	TRBV7-2	.	few	CASSLEGGPPSGYTF	TGTGCCAGCAGCTTAGAAGGAGGGCCCCCCTCTGGCTACACCTTC
TRBJ1-4	TRBV14	.	few	CAGSQVGTNEKLFF	TGTGCCGGCAGCCAAGTCGGGACCAATGAAAAACTGTTTTTT
TRBJ2-1	TRBV5-1	.	.	CASSLSLNEQFF	TGCGCCAGCAGCTTGAGTCTCAATGAGCAGTTCTTC
TRBJ2-6	TRBV11-2	.	many	CASSPSVHSGANVLTF	TGTGCCAGCAGCCCCTCAGTGCACTCTGGGGCCAACGTCCTGACTTTC
TRBJ1-2	TRBV13	.	many	CASSAKSGSSGYTF	TGTGCCAGCAGCGCGAAATCAGGATCGTCTGGCTACACCTTC
TRBJ2-5	TRBV9	.	.	CASSVAGLLQETQYF	TGTGCCAGCAGCGTAGCTGGGCTGCTACAAGAGACCCAGTACTTC
TRBJ2-1	TRBV2	TRBD2	.	CASSLGTSGRNEQFF	TGTGCCAGCAGCTTAGGGACTAGTGGGAGGAATGAGCAGTTCTTC
TRBJ2-7	TRBV24-1	.	.	CATSDSQGTYEQYF	TGTGCCACCAGTGATTCCCAGGGTACCTACGAGCAGTACTTC
TRBJ2-5	TRBV20-1	TRBD1	many	CSARWLSGLAGGYQETQYF	TGCAGTGCTAGATGGTTAAGCGGCCTAGCAGGGGGTTACCAAGAGACCCAGTACTTC
TRBJ1-1	TRBV30	.	.	CAWSTGRDTEAFF	TGTGCCTGGAGTACAGGGCGTGACACTGAAGCTTTCTTT
TRBJ2-7	TRBV19	.	few	CASSITEGYEQYF	TGTGCCAGTAGTATAACCGAAGGGTACGAGCAGTACTTC
TRBJ1-6	TRBV7-6	.	.	CASSLNPRGNNSPLHF	TGTGCCAGCAGCTTAAATCCGCGGGGGAATAATTCACCCCTCCACTTT